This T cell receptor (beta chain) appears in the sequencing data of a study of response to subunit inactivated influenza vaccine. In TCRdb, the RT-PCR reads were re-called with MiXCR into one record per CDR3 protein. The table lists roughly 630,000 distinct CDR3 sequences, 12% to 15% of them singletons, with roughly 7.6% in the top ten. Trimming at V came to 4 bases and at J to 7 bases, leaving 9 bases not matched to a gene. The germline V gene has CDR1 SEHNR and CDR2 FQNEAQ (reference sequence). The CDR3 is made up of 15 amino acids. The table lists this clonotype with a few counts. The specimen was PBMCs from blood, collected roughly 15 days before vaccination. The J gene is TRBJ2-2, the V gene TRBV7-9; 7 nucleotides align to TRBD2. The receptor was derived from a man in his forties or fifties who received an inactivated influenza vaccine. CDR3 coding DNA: TGTGCCAGCAGCTCCACGGGGGGACCGGTCGGGGAGCTGTTTTTT. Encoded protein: CASSSTGGPVGELFF.